One and the same sample provided the 21 T cell receptor beta chains below, sequenced in a study of blood T cell repertoires in COVID-19. The protocol was immunoSEQ multiplex PCR, while the TCRdb copy is restricted to in-frame clones and leaves out a portion. The sample contains about 61,000 clones, around 77% of which appear only once. The sample was peripheral blood. The receptors were sampled from an elderly man with active or convalescent COVID-19.

In this sample, this clone turned up once. The gene calls are TRBV10-1 and TRBJ2-1; tentatively, D is TRBD2 (6 bases). The V end was cut by 0 bases, the J end by 4 bases, with 10 bases between. Germline assignment: CDR1 WNHNN and CDR2 SYGVQD (reference sequence). The CDR3 covers 15 residues. CDR3 bases: TGCGCCAGCAGTGAGTCCGGGGGTGGATACAATGAGCAGTTCTTC. This codes for CASSESGGGYNEQFF.

This clone was seen a handful of times. The chain has TRBV5-1 and TRBJ2-1, with 7 bases fitting TRBD2. Germline assignment: CDR1 SGHRS and CDR2 YFSETQ. The CDR3 sequence is 15 residues long. J lost 7 bases, V lost 5 bases, and 12 bases had no gene match. Here the CDR3 reads CASRGAGERINEQFF. In DNA, the CDR3 is TGCGCCAGCAGAGGGGCGGGAGAAAGGATAAATGAGCAGTTCTTC.

In this sample, this clone turned up a few times. In nucleotides, the CDR3 is TGCAGCGTTGGCCGGCTAGCGGGAGGCTACAATGAGCAGTTCTTC. It yields the protein CSVGRLAGGYNEQFF. The chain couples TRBV29-1 to TRBJ2-1; TRBD2 agrees at 11 bases. Germline V gene data show CDR1 as SQVTM and CDR2 as ANQGSEA. The CDR3 runs 15 residues. V lost 4 bases and J lost 3; bases outside the gene matches: 5.

This clone was detected a few times. The chain recombines TRBV10-1 with TRBJ2-7; D might be TRBD1 (6 bases). The CDR3 extends over 14 amino acids. Deletions cut 0 bases from V and 2 bases from J, with 8 bases between. CDR1 is WNHNN, CDR2 SYGVQD, per germline (reference sequence). In DNA form, the CDR3 reads TGCGCCAGCAGTGAGTCCAGGGACACCTACGAGCAGTACTTC. Residues: CASSESRDTYEQYF.

The rearrangement uses TRBV18 and TRBJ1-2, with TRBD1 identical over 8 bases. Germline CDR1 is KGHSH and CDR2 is LQKENI. The ends lost 8 bases at V and 7 bases at J; junction bases unmatched: 9. The CDR3 extends over 13 amino acids. The CDR3 DNA sequence: TGTGCCAGCCTACGACAGGGGAGGAGTGGCTACACCTTC. Protein product: CASLRQGRSGYTF.

The chain recombines TRBV7-8 with TRBJ1-5; D is ambiguous. Trimming left V 5 bases short and J 0 bases short, with 14 bases between. The CDR3 has 16 residues. Looked up from germline, CDR1 is SGHVS and CDR2 is FQNEAQ. CDR3 protein: CASSLLRHVSNQPQHF. CDR3 nucleotides: TGTGCCAGCAGCCTACTCCGACACGTTAGCAATCAGCCCCAGCATTTT.

The chain is built from TRBV28 and TRBJ2-3; TRBD2 is a possible D gene (7 bases). Trimming cost V 3 bases and J 1 base, with 17 bases left between them. The CDR3 has 17 residues. The V gene's germline CDR1 is MDHEN and CDR2 SYDVKM. The CDR3 DNA reads TGTGCCAGCAGTTTGGGATGGGCGGGGGCCGGCACAGATACGCAGTATTTT. Translation: CASSLGWAGAGTDTQYF. The full variable domain, completed using reference TRBV28 and TRBJ2-3, is DVKVTQSSRYLVKRTGEKVFLECVQDMDHENMFWYRQDPGLGLRLIYFSYDVKMKEKGDIPEGYSVSREKKERFSLILESASTNQTSMYLCASSLGWAGAGTDTQYFGPGTRLTVL.

J is TRBJ2-3 and V is TRBV6-2 or TRBV6-3, with TRBD2 matching over 8 bases. In germline, CDR1 is MNHEY, CDR2 SVGEGT. Germline trimming cut 5 bases from V and 4 bases from J; bases unmatched to any gene: 11. This CDR3 spans 16 amino acids. CDR3 DNA: TGTGCCAGCAGTCCCCCCGACGGGAGGGCATCAGATACGCAGTATTTT. Translated, it gives CASSPPDGRASDTQYF.

V is TRBV9 and J is TRBJ2-7; D might be TRBD1 (6 bases). Trimming cost V 7 bases and J 7 bases, with 21 bases left between them. Germline V gene lookup returns CDR1 SGDLS and CDR2 YYNGEE. CDR3 length: 14 amino acids. The CDR3 bases are TGTGCCAGCTGTTCAGGGGACCTTTTAAGGGAGCAGTACTTC. It yields the protein CASCSGDLLREQYF.

This rearrangement joins TRBV11-2 to TRBJ1-1; no clear D gene. Trimming removed 0 bases from V and 1 base from J, with 6 bases in between. CDR3 length: 14 amino acids. The germline CDR1 and CDR2 sequences are SGHAT and FQNNGV. The CDR3 loop is CASSLDYGNTEAFF. For the CDR3, the DNA is TGTGCCAGCAGCTTAGATTACGGGAACACTGAAGCTTTCTTT. The full variable domain, in which reference TRBV11-2 and TRBJ1-1 provide the parts outside the CDR3, is EAGVAQSPRYKIIEKRQSVAFWCNPISGHATLYWYQQILGQGPKLLIQFQNNGVVDDSQLPKDRFSAERLKGVDSTLKIQPAKLEDSAVYLCASSLDYGNTEAFFGQGTRLTVV.

The CDR3 DNA sequence: TGTGCCAGCAGCTCCGGGACAGGGGATCCAGATACGCAGTATTTT. Translated: CASSSGTGDPDTQYF. This chain links TRBV5-5 with TRBJ2-3; TRBD1 agrees at 10 bases. Germline CDR1 is SGHKS and CDR2 is YYEKEE (reference sequence). This CDR3 spans 15 amino acids. Trimming at V came to 3 bases and at J to 4 bases, leaving 5 bases not matched to a gene. Full variable domain (missing parts from reference TRBV5-5 and TRBJ2-3): DAGVTQSPTHLIKTRGQQVTLRCSPISGHKSVSWYQQVLGQGPQFIFQYYEKEERGRGNFPDRFSARQFPNYSSELNVNALLLGDSALYLCASSSGTGDPDTQYFGPGTRLTVL.

The table lists this clone with a few counts. The V and J genes are TRBV7-6 and TRBJ1-2; no reliable D call. V lost 4 bases and J lost 7, with 7 bases in between. Germline V gene lookup returns CDR1 SGHVS and CDR2 FNYEAQ. The CDR3 loop spans 11 amino acids. The chain's CDR3 is CASSSSGGYTF. CDR3 bases: TGTGCCAGCAGCTCGTCGGGTGGCTACACCTTC.

The genes are TRBV6-5 and TRBJ1-5, with D possibly matching TRBD1 (6 bases). Trimming left V 6 bases short and J 3 bases short, with 12 bases between. This CDR3 is built from 14 residues. Looked up from germline, CDR1 is MNHEY and CDR2 is SVGAGI. The CDR3 protein is CASRGTGNNQPQHF. The DNA of the CDR3 is TGTGCCAGCAGGGGCACAGGGAACAATCAGCCCCAGCATTTT.

The chain employs TRBV6-4 and TRBJ2-1; 11 bases align to TRBD1. Germline V gene data show CDR1 as MRHNA and CDR2 as SNTAGT. J was trimmed by 8 bases and V by 3 bases; bases with no gene match: 12. This CDR3 is 17 amino acids long. The chain's CDR3 is CASSEGTGGVLVDEQFF. In nucleotides, the CDR3 is TGTGCCAGCAGTGAGGGGACAGGGGGGGTCCTTGTGGATGAGCAGTTCTTC.

The gene calls are TRBV6-2 or TRBV6-3 and TRBJ2-1; D is possibly TRBD1 (6 bases). V was pared by 2 bases and J by 9 bases, with 14 bases between. Germline V CDR1 and CDR2: MNHEY, SVGEGT. CDR3 length: 14 amino acids. The CDR3 here is CASSYMARGSEQFF. The CDR3 bases are TGTGCCAGCAGTTACATGGCTAGGGGGAGTGAGCAGTTCTTC.

This rearrangement joins TRBV2 to TRBJ2-7; D is uncertain. The CDR3 sequence is 14 residues long. Germline loops: CDR1 SNHLY, CDR2 FYNNEI. The ends were cut back, 6 bases at V and 3 bases at J, with 15 bases in the middle. The CDR3 DNA follows: TGTGCCAGCAGGCGTTCTCATGCCGGCTACGAGCAGTACTTC. This codes for CASRRSHAGYEQYF. Together with reference TRBV2 and TRBJ2-7, the CDR3 gives the full variable domain: EPEVTQTPSHQVTQMGQEVILRCVPISNHLYFYWYRQILGQKVEFLVSFYNNEISEKSEIFDDQFSVERPDGSNFTLKIRSTKLEDSAMYFCASRRSHAGYEQYFGPGTRLTVT.

This clone appeared many times. The genes are TRBV10-1 and TRBJ1-2; TRBD1 matches 11 bases. V lost 6 bases and J lost 8; bases outside the gene matches: 2. Germline CDR1 reads WNHNN; CDR2 reads SYGVQD (reference sequence). The CDR3 covers 12 residues. The CDR3 protein is CASSGTGGGYTF. In DNA form, the CDR3 reads TGCGCCAGCAGCGGGACAGGGGGAGGCTACACCTTC.

This clone has more than one count but fewer than ten. The chain employs TRBV7-8 and TRBJ2-7; no definite D call. Germline V gives CDR1 SGHVS, CDR2 FQNEAQ. Trimming took 5 bases from V and 6 from J, leaving 11 bases between them. The length of the CDR3 is 12 residues. CDR3 amino acids: CASSIRSREQYF. CDR3 coding DNA: TGTGCCAGCAGCATCCGGTCACGCGAGCAGTACTTC. The variable domain in full, with the rest retrieved from reference TRBV7-8 and TRBJ2-7, is GAGVSQSPRYKVAKRGQDVALRCDPISGHVSLFWYQQALGQGPEFLTYFQNEAQLDKSGLPSDRFFAERPEGSVSTLKIQRTQQEDSAVYLCASSIRSREQYFGPGTRLTVT.

The chain combines TRBV21-1 with TRBJ1-4; the table assigns TRBD1, which was not confirmed against the DNA. TRBV21-1 is a documented pseudogene. The CDR3 is 17 amino acids. DNA of the CDR3: TGTGCCAGCAGCAAATGGGCAGGGAAGGATGAAAATGAAAAACTGTTTTTT. Amino acids: CASSKWAGKDENEKLFF.

The chain combines TRBV7-6 with TRBJ2-5; possibly TRBD1 for D (6 bases). The CDR3 is 14 residues long. V gave up 1 base and J gave up 2 bases, with 8 bases separating them. CDR1 is SGHVS, CDR2 FNYEAQ, per germline. The CDR3 loop is CASSLGGPQETQYF. The CDR3 DNA is TGTGCCAGCAGCTTAGGGGGGCCGCAAGAGACCCAGTACTTC.

CDR3 sequence (DNA): TGCGCCAGCAGCTTGGTCAGGGCGGATAATTCACCCCTCCACTTT. It is translated as CASSLVRADNSPLHF. V usage is TRBV5-1 and J usage is TRBJ1-6, with D tentatively TRBD1 (5 bases). The V and J ends lost 0 bases and 5 bases respectively, with 9 bases between them. Germline CDR1 is SGHRS and CDR2 is YFSETQ. This CDR3 region has 15 residues. The complete variable domain, with remaining parts taken from reference TRBV5-1 and TRBJ1-6, reads KAGVTQTPRYLIKTRGQQVTLSCSPISGHRSVSWYQQTPGQGLQFLFEYFSETQRNKGNFPGRFSGRQFSNSRSEMNVSTLELGDSALYLCASSLVRADNSPLHFGNGTRLTVT.